This TCR beta chain appears in the sequencing data of a study of T cell repertoires in cytomegalovirus infection. Each CDR3 protein gets one entry after TCRdb re-called the reads with MiXCR. This sample yields about 830,000 distinct CDR3 sequences, of which approximately 30% are seen a single time; 9.5% to 15% belongs to the top ten. Deletions cut 0 bases from V and 6 bases from J, with 14 bases between. Germline V gene lookup returns CDR1 MNHEY and CDR2 SVGAGI. The CDR3 length is 15 residues. With regard to this clonotype: Its antigen remains unidentified.

The clonotype comes from a human donor in good health (CMV status not recorded). Some clones in this sample may be carry-over from other donors' samples. This specimen consisted of cultured CD8+ T cells from PBMCs, obtained from culture after CMV antigen stimulation. This chain connects TRBV6-5 to TRBJ1-2, with D maybe TRBD1 (6 bases). CDR3 loop: CASSYSGRGGDGYTF. CDR3 bases: TGTGCCAGCAGTTACTCGGGCAGGGGCGGGGATGGCTACACCTTC.